The 9 T cell receptor beta chains reported below all come from one sample, sequenced in a study of OX40 agonist ivuxolimab in advanced cancers. The data were produced by immunoSEQ multiplex PCR, yet TCRdb's version contains in-frame clones alone and is incomplete. The repertoire holds roughly 48,000 clones, with 80% to 90% as singletons. This sample comprised CD4+ or CD8+ T cells sorted from blood, obtained in a trial of the OX40 agonist ivuxolimab. These receptors were collected from an adult with an advanced solid tumor such as melanoma, head and neck, liver or kidney cancer.

The chain links TRBV2 to TRBJ2-5; 11 positions match TRBD2. Germline V gene lookup returns CDR1 SNHLY and CDR2 FYNNEI. The CDR3 extends over 14 amino acids. Germline trimming cut 10 bases from V and 10 bases from J; bases unmatched to any gene: 14. CDR3: CANTFSGRASSQYF. CDR3 DNA: TGTGCCAACACCTTTAGCGGGAGGGCCTCAAGCCAGTACTTC.

This chain joins TRBV4-1 and TRBJ2-7, with 11 bases matching TRBD1. This CDR3 has 16 residues. The germline gives CDR1 MGHRA, CDR2 YSYEKL. V lost 0 bases to trimming and J lost 3 bases; unmatched junction nucleotides: 4. The CDR3 region has the DNA TGCGCCAGCAGCCAAGATAGGACAGGGGGCAACTACGAGCAGTACTTC. This translates into CASSQDRTGGNYEQYF.

V is TRBV19 and J is TRBJ2-7; D possibly corresponds to TRBD1 (5 bases). Germline loops: CDR1 LNHDA, CDR2 SQIVND (reference sequence). This CDR3 spans 13 amino acids. Trimming took 7 bases from V and 0 from J, leaving 10 bases between them. The CDR3 sequence: CASNMGHSYEQYF. The DNA of the CDR3 is TGTGCCAGTAATATGGGGCACTCCTACGAGCAGTACTTC.

This rearrangement joins TRBV7-9 to TRBJ2-7; 7 bases align to TRBD2. Trimming removed 5 bases from V and 0 bases from J; junction bases left unmatched: 7. The CDR3 is 15 amino acids. Germline CDR1 and CDR2: SEHNR and FQNEAQ (reference sequence). The CDR3 coding sequence is TGTGCCAGCAGCACCGACGGGAGGAACTCCTACGAGCAGTACTTC. This codes for CASSTDGRNSYEQYF.

The V and J genes are TRBV14 and TRBJ2-3; D not certain. Looked up from germline, CDR1 is SGHDN and CDR2 is FVKESK. Trimming shortened V by 5 bases and J by 6 bases, and 12 bases separated the two germline ends. This CDR3 is 13 amino acids long. CDR3 nucleotide sequence: TGTGCCAGCAGCTGGGGTGGCTCGGATACGCAGTATTTT. Protein: CASSWGGSDTQYF.

The chain links TRBV9 to TRBJ2-2; D is unresolved. Germline V lookup: CDR1 SGDLS, CDR2 YYNGEE. Trimming removed 0 bases from V and 3 bases from J, with 15 bases in between. The length of the CDR3 is 17 residues. CDR3: CASSVVSLEAHTGELFF. The CDR3 DNA reads as TGTGCCAGCAGCGTAGTCAGTTTAGAGGCGCACACCGGGGAGCTGTTTTTT.

The chain recombines TRBV9 with TRBJ2-3, with D possibly matching TRBD1 (6 bases). CDR1 SGDLS and CDR2 YYNGEE come from the germline V gene. The CDR3 covers 14 residues. V was trimmed by 0 bases and J by 2 bases, leaving 7 bases between them. DNA for the CDR3: TGTGCCAGCAGCGTAGTGGGGGCCACAGATACGCAGTATTTT. Its protein is CASSVVGATDTQYF.

The chain uses TRBV7-3 and TRBJ2-3; D ambiguous. The CDR3 covers 15 residues. The V gene lost 2 bases and the J gene lost 6 bases, with 15 bases spanning the gap. Per germline, CDR1 SGHTA and CDR2 FQGTGA. The CDR3 region has the DNA TGTGCCAGCAGCTTACGGCCGGGCTACTCCGATACGCAGTATTTT. This gives the protein CASSLRPGYSDTQYF. Filled out from reference TRBV7-3 and TRBJ2-3, the complete variable domain reads GAGVSQTPSNKVTEKGKYVELRCDPISGHTALYWYRQSLGQGPEFLIYFQGTGAADDSGLPNDRFFAVRPEGSVSTLKIQRTERGDSAVYLCASSLRPGYSDTQYFGPGTRLTVL.

The chain couples TRBV7-8 to TRBJ2-7; weak D call: TRBD2 (5 bases). Trimming shortened V by 1 base and J by 4 bases, and 17 bases separated the two germline ends. Germline-derived CDR1 and CDR2 are SGHVS and FQNEAQ. The CDR3 extends over 16 amino acids. The DNA for the CDR3 is TGTGCCAGCAGCTTAGGACGAGGGCCTGCCGTGTACGAGCAGTACTTC. This codes for CASSLGRGPAVYEQYF.